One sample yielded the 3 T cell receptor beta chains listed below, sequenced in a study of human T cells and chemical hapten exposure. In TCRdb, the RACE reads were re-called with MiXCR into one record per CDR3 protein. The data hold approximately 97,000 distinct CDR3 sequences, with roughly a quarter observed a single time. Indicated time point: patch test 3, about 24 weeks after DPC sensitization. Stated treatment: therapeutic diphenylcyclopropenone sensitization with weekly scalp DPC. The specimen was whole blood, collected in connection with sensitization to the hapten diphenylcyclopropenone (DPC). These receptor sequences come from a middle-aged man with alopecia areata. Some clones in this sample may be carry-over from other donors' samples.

Here the CDR3 DNA reads TGCGCCAGCAGCACAGACAGATACACTGAAGCTTTCTTT. Its protein is CASSTDRYTEAFF. This chain links TRBV5-1 with TRBJ1-1; D might be TRBD1 (5 bases). The CDR3 is made up of 13 amino acids. The V gene's germline CDR1 is SGHRS and CDR2 YFSETQ. The ends were cut back, 4 bases at V and 3 bases at J, with 10 bases in the middle.

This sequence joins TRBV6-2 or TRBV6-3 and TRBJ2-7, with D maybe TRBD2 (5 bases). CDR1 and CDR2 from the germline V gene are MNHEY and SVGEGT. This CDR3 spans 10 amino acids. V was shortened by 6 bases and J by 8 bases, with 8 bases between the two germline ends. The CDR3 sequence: CASRSGKQYF. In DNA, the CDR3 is TGTGCCAGCAGGTCCGGGAAGCAGTACTTC.

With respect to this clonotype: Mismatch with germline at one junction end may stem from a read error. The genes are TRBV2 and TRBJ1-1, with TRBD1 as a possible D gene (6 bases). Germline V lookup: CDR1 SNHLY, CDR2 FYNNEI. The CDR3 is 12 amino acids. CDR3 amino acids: CASSVRGDKPTF. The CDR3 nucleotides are TGTGCCAGCAGTGTACGGGGGGACAAACCCACCTTT.